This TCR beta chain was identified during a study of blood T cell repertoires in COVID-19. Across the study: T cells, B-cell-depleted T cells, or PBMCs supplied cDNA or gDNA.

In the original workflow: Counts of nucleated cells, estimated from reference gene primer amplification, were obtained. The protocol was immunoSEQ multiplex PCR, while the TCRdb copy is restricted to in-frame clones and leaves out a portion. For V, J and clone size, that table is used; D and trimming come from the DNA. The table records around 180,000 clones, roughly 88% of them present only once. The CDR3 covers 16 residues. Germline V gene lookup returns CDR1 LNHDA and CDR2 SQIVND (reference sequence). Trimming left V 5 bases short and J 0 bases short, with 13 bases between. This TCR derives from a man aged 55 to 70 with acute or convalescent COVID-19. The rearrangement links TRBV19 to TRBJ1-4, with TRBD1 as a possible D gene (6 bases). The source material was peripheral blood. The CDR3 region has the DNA TGTGCCAGTAGTTCCGACAGGACGGCAACTAATGAAAAACTGTTTTTT. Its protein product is CASSSDRTATNEKLFF.